These 10 T cell receptor beta chains came from one sample sequenced in a study of shared clonotypes between healthy human individuals. Data came from immunoSEQ multiplex PCR; TCRdb stores just in-frame clones and leaves some out. This sample has 2 million to 3 million clones, with around nine tenths found just once. The specimen sequenced was naive CD4+ T cells sorted from blood. Documented subset: CD45RA+ positively selected. The receptor set was obtained from a man aged 18 to 29 in good health.

This sequence joins TRBV9 and TRBJ2-2; TRBD2 matches at 10 bases. Germline V lookup: CDR1 SGDLS, CDR2 YYNGEE. The length of the CDR3 is 13 residues. V shed 6 bases and J 4 bases; nucleotides not matched to a gene: 0. CDR3 nucleotide sequence: TGTGCCAGCAAGCGGGGGGGCACCGGGGAGCTGTTTTTT. Translating gives CASKRGGTGELFF.

The rearrangement joins TRBV11-2 to TRBJ2-3; 8 bases are a match to TRBD2. Trimming cost V 1 base and J 1 base; bases outside gene matches: 4. This CDR3 is 16 amino acids long. Germline CDR1 is SGHAT and CDR2 is FQNNGV. CDR3 loop: CASSLVPAGGTDTQYF. In nucleotides, the CDR3 is TGTGCCAGCAGCTTAGTCCCAGCGGGGGGCACAGATACGCAGTATTTT.

DNA of the CDR3: TGCAGCGTTGAAGTGGACCGGGGGTATGGCTACACCTTC. Translating it yields CSVEVDRGYGYTF. The rearrangement uses TRBV29-1 and TRBJ1-2; the D gene is possibly TRBD1 (5 bases). Trimming pared 1 base from V and 5 bases from J, leaving 11 bases between. This CDR3 spans 13 amino acids. CDR1 and CDR2 from the germline V gene are SQVTM and ANQGSEA.

This clone was seen once. The chain links TRBV6-5 to TRBJ2-7, with 8 bases identical to TRBD2. The CDR3 is 14 amino acids. J was trimmed by 2 bases and V by 5 bases; bases with no gene match: 5. Germline V lookup: CDR1 MNHEY, CDR2 SVGAGI. The CDR3 is CASSPAGGAYEQYF. The CDR3 nucleotides read TGTGCCAGCAGTCCTGCGGGAGGCGCCTACGAGCAGTACTTC.

The chain combines TRBV5-1 with TRBJ2-2; a weak D match, TRBD2 (5 bases). Germline CDR1 reads SGHRS; CDR2 reads YFSETQ. Trimming pared 5 bases from V and 2 bases from J, leaving 13 bases between. This CDR3 region has 15 residues. CDR3 region: CASRLEAINTGELFF. CDR3 in DNA: TGCGCCAGCAGACTAGAGGCTATTAACACCGGGGAGCTGTTTTTT.

The gene calls are TRBV4-3 and TRBJ2-7, with 8 nucleotides matching TRBD1. This CDR3 contains 13 residues. V shed 5 bases, J shed 6 bases, and the junction held 6 bases outside the gene matches. From germline, CDR1 is LGHNA and CDR2 YSLEER. The CDR3 DNA reads TGCGCCAGCAGCAGCCAGGGGGCCGGCGAGCAGTACTTC. It encodes CASSSQGAGEQYF.

The CDR3 nucleotides read TGTGCCAGCAGCAAGGGCGGCGGGGGGGCCTACGAGCAGTACTTC. The encoded protein is CASSKGGGGAYEQYF. The chain employs TRBV21-1 and TRBJ2-7; the D call of TRBD2 is as the table states it, not checked on the DNA. TRBV21-1 is labeled a pseudogene. The CDR3 contains 15 residues.

The chain uses TRBV7-9 and TRBJ1-3; TRBD1 matches 7 bases. This CDR3 has 18 amino acids. In germline, CDR1 is SEHNR, CDR2 FQNEAQ (reference sequence). V lost 5 bases to trimming and J lost 5 bases; unmatched junction nucleotides: 18. The CDR3 region is CASSPEAGTVGFRNTIYF. CDR3 coding DNA: TGTGCCAGCAGCCCCGAAGCCGGGACAGTTGGGTTTAGAAACACCATATATTTT.

The chain carries TRBV5-1 and TRBJ2-5, with 9 bases fitting TRBD2. Germline V CDR1 and CDR2: SGHRS, YFSETQ. This CDR3 contains 15 residues. Trimming took 6 bases from V and 5 from J; bases not matched to a gene: 11. This chain's CDR3 is CASNIGGGAEETQYF. The DNA of the CDR3 is TGCGCCAGCAATATCGGCGGGGGGGCAGAGGAGACCCAGTACTTC.

The V and J genes are TRBV6-5 and TRBJ2-3, with D tentatively TRBD1 (7 bases). Trimming took off 2 bases at V and 3 bases at J, with 9 bases between the two ends. The CDR3 spans 14 residues. Germline assignment: CDR1 MNHEY and CDR2 SVGAGI. The CDR3 DNA reads TGTGCCAGCAGTTACGCAGGGGGGACAGATACGCAGTATTTT. The encoded protein is CASSYAGGTDTQYF.